This T cell receptor beta chain was recovered during a study of Graves' ophthalmopathy and Graves' hyperthyroidism. With respect to this clonotype: One end of the junction fails to match germline, which may point to a read error.

The CDR3 runs to 15 residues. Germline CDR1 reads KGHDR; CDR2 reads SFDVKD. TCR beta CDR3 regions were amplified from RNA transcripts. The authors performed first-round RT-PCR with HTBI primers and then a second-round multiplex PCR. TCRdb re-analysed the multiplex PCR reads in MiXCR, keeping a single row per CDR3 protein. The sample contains around 590,000 distinct CDR3 sequences, less than 45% of which appear only once. The sequence was obtained from an adult man with Graves' hyperthyroidism. Source material: peripheral blood or thyroid tissue (not recorded which). The V and J genes are TRBV24-1 and TRBJ1-2, with a possible D match to TRBD1 (5 bases). The CDR3: CANSPSGLLYYGYTF. CDR3 nucleotide sequence: TGTGCCAACAGTCCATCAGGGTTGTTATACTATGGCTACACCTTC.